This TCR beta chain was obtained from a study of cytomegalovirus exposure and HLA in healthy donors. Sequencing used immunoSEQ multiplex PCR; TCRdb keeps in-frame clones, though not all of them. The sample carries fewer than 60,000 clones, 93% recorded once. J was trimmed by 5 bases and V by 0 bases; bases with no gene match: 9. This CDR3 has 18 amino acids. The germline CDR1 and CDR2 sequences are MNHNS and SASEGT. This clonotype originated in a young woman in good health and CMV-seropositive. Sequencing was performed on PBMCs. This rearrangement joins TRBV6-1 to TRBJ2-3; 12 bases are a match to TRBD1. For the CDR3, the DNA is TGTGCCAGCAGTGAAGCCCACCGGGACAGGGGGCGAAGAGATACGCAGTATTTT. This translates into CASSEAHRDRGRRDTQYF.